This T cell receptor (beta chain) was observed in a study of blood T cell repertoires in COVID-19. Study-wide context: Whether acute or convalescent, the COVID-19 samples came from the United States, Italy and Spain. In each case, the material was cDNA or gDNA derived from T cells, B-cell-depleted T cells, or PBMCs.

Per the original data handling: Reference gene primer amplification yielded estimated nucleated cell counts. Using immunoSEQ multiplex PCR, the repertoire was profiled, and TCRdb retains in-frame clones only, with some absent. That table furnishes V, J and clone size, whereas the DNA furnished D and trimming. The data show 250,000 to 350,000 clones, with 70% to 90% seen just once and around 13% held by the top ten. The CDR3 is 14 residues long. Germline V gene sequence: CDR1 LNHDA, CDR2 SQIVND (reference sequence). Trimming left V 3 bases short and J 1 base short, with 9 bases between. This chain links TRBV19 with TRBJ1-1; maybe TRBD1 (5 bases). The TCR sequence derives from a woman aged 55 to 70 with acute or convalescent COVID-19. The sequencing sample was made of peripheral blood. The CDR3 sequence: CASSIGHWNTEAFF. Written as DNA, the CDR3 is TGTGCCAGTAGTATCGGACATTGGAACACTGAAGCTTTCTTT.